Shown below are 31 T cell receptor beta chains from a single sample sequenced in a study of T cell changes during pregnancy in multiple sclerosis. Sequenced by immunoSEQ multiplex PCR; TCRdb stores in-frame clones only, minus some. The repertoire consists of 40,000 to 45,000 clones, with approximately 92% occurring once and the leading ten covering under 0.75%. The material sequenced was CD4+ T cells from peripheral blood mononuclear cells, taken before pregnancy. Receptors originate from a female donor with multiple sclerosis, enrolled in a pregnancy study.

The CDR3 bases are TGCGCCAGCAGCCCGAATGGCAGACCCCGGGACAGCTATGGCTACACCTTC. Protein product: CASSPNGRPRDSYGYTF. This chain links TRBV4-3 with TRBJ1-2; 7 bases agree with TRBD1. This CDR3 contains 17 residues. Germline V gene sequence: CDR1 LGHNA, CDR2 YSLEER. V lost 4 bases and J lost 4; bases outside the gene matches: 15.

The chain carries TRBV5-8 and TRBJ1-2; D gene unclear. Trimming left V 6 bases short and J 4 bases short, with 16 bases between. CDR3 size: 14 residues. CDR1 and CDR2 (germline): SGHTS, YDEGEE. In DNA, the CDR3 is TGTGCCAGCAAACATGGGCCTGGGAGCTATGGCTACACCTTC. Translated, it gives CASKHGPGSYGYTF. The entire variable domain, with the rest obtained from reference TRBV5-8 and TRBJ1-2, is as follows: EAGVTQSPTHLIKTRGQQATLRCSPISGHTSVYWYQQALGLGLQFLLWYDEGEERNRGNFPPRFSGRQFPNYSSELNVNALELEDSALYLCASKHGPGSYGYTFGSGTRLTVV.

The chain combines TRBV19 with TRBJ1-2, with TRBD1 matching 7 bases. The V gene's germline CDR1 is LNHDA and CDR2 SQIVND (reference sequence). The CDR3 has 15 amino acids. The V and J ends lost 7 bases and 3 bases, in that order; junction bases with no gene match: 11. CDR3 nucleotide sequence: TGTGCCAGTATCGCTTCGACAGGGAACCACTATGGCTACACCTTC. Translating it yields CASIASTGNHYGYTF.

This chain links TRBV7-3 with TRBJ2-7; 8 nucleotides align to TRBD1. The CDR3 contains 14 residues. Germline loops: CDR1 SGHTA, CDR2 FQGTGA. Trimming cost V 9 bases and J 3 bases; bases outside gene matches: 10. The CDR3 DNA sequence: TGTGCCAGTTCTTTCGACAGGGGAAACTACGAGCAGTACTTC. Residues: CASSFDRGNYEQYF.

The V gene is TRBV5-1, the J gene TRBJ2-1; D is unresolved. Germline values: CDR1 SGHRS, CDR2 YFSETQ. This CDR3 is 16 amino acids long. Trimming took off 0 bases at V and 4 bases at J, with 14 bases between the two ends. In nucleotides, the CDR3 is TGCGCCAGCAGCTTGGGGCTGAAATTCCCGTACAATGAGCAGTTCTTC. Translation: CASSLGLKFPYNEQFF.

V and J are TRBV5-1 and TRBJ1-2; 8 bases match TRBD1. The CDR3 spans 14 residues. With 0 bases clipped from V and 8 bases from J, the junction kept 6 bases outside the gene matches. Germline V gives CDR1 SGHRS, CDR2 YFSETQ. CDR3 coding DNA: TGCGCCAGCAGCTTGGCCCAGGGGGCGGGCGGCTACACCTTC. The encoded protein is CASSLAQGAGGYTF.

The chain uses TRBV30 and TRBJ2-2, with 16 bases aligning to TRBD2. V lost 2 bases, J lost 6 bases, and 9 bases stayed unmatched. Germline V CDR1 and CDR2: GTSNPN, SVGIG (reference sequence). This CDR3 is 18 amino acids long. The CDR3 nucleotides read TGTGCCTGGAGTCCAGTTCGGGGACTAGCGGGAGGGTCCGGGGAGCTGTTTTTT. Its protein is CAWSPVRGLAGGSGELFF.

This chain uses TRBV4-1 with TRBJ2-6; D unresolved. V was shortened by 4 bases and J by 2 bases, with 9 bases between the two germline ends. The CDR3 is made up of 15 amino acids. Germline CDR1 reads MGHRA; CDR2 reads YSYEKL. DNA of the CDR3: TGCGCCAGCAGCCCCCTATATCCTGGGGCCAACGTCCTGACTTTC. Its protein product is CASSPLYPGANVLTF.

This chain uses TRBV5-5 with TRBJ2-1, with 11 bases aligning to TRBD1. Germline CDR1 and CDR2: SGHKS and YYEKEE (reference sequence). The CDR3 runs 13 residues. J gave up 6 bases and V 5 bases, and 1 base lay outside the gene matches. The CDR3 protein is CASRGTGGNEQFF. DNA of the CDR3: TGTGCCAGCAGGGGGACAGGGGGCAATGAGCAGTTCTTC.

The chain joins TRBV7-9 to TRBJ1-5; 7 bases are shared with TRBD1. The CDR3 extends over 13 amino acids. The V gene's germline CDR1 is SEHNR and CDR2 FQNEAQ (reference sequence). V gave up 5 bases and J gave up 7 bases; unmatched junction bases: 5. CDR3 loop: CASSAQGDQPQHF. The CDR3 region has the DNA TGTGCCAGCAGCGCTCAGGGGGACCAGCCCCAGCATTTT.

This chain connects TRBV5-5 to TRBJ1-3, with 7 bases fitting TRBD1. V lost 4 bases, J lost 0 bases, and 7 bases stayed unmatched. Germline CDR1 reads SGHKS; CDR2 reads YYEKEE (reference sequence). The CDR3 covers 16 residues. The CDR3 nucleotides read TGTGCCAGCAGCGGCGGGACAGCTCTCTCTGGAAACACCATATATTTT. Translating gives CASSGGTALSGNTIYF.

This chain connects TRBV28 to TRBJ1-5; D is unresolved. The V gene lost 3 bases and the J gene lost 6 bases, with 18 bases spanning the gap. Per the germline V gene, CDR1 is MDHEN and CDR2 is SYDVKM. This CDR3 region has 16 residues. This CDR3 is CASSFFLGEIVQPQHF. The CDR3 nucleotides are TGTGCCAGCAGTTTCTTCCTTGGGGAGATAGTTCAGCCCCAGCATTTT. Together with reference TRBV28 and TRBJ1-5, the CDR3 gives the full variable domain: DVKVTQSSRYLVKRTGEKVFLECVQDMDHENMFWYRQDPGLGLRLIYFSYDVKMKEKGDIPEGYSVSREKKERFSLILESASTNQTSMYLCASSFFLGEIVQPQHFGDGTRLSIL.

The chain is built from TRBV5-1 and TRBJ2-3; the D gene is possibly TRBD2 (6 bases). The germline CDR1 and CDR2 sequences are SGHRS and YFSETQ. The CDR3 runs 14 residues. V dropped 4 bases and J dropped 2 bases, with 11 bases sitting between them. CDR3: CASSPRDSTDTQYF. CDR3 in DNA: TGCGCCAGCAGCCCCCGGGACTCCACAGATACGCAGTATTTT.

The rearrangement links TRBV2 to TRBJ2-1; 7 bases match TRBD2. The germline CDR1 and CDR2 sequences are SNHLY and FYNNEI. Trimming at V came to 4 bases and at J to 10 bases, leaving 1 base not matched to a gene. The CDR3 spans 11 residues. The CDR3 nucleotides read TGTGCCAGCAGTGCACTAGCGGAGCAGTTCTTC. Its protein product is CASSALAEQFF.

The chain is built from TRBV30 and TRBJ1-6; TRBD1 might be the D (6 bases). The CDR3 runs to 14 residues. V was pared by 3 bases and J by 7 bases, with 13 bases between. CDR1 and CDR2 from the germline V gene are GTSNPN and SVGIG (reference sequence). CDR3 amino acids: CAWSKDRRNSPLHF. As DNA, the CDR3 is TGTGCCTGGAGCAAGGACAGACGGAATTCACCCCTCCACTTT.

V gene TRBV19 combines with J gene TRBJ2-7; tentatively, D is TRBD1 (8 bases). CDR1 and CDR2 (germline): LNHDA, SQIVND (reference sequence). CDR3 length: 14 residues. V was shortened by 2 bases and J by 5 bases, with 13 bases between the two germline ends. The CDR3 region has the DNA TGTGCCAGTAGTATAACAGGGGGGGTTGACGAGCAGTACTTC. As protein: CASSITGGVDEQYF.

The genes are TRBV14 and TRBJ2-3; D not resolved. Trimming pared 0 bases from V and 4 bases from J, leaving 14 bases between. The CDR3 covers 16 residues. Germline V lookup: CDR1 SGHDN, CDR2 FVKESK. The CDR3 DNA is TGTGCCAGCAGCCAAGATCAGGTCCAGTGGGCAGATACGCAGTATTTT. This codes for CASSQDQVQWADTQYF.

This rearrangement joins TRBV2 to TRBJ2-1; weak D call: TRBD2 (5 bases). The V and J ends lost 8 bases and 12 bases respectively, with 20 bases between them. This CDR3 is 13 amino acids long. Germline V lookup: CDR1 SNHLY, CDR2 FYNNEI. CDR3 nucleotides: TGTGCCAGCCGCCTTCTTCCGGGCGGAGGGCAGTTCTTC. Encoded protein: CASRLLPGGGQFF.

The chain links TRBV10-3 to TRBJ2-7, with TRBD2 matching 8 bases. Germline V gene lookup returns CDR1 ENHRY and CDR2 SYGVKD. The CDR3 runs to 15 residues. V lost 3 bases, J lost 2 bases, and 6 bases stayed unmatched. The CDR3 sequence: CAISEKAGGPYEQYF. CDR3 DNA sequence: TGTGCCATCAGTGAAAAGGCGGGAGGTCCCTACGAGCAGTACTTC.

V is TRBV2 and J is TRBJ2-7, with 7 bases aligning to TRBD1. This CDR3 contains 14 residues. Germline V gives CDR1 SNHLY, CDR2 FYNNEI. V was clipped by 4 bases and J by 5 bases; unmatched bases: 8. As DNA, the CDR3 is TGTGCCAGCAGTGGGAGGACAGGAGTTGACGAGCAGTACTTC. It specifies CASSGRTGVDEQYF.

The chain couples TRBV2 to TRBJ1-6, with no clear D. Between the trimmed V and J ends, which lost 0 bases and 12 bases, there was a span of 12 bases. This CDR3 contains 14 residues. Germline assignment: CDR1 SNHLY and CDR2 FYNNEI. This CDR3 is CASSEASASLPLHF. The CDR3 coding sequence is TGTGCCAGCAGTGAAGCGAGCGCCTCATTACCCCTCCACTTT.

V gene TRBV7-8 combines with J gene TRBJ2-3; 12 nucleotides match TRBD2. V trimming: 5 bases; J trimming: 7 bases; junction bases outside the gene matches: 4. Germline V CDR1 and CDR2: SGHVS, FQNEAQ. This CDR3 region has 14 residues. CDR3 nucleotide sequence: TGTGCCAGCAGCCCCGGACTAGCGGGGAATACGCAGTATTTT. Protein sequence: CASSPGLAGNTQYF.

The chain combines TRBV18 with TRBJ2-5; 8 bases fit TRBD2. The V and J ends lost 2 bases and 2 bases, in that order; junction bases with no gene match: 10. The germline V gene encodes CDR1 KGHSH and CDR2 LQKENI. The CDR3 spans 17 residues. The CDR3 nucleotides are TGTGCCAGCTCACCAGCCTTCGCGGGAGGCCTTCAAGAGACCCAGTACTTC. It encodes CASSPAFAGGLQETQYF.

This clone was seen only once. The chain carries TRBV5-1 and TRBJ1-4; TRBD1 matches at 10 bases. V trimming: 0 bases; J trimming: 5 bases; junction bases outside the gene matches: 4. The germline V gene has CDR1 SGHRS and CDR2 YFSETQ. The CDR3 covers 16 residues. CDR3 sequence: CASSLAQDRGNEKLFF. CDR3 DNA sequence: TGCGCCAGCAGCTTGGCCCAGGACAGGGGGAATGAAAAACTGTTTTTT.

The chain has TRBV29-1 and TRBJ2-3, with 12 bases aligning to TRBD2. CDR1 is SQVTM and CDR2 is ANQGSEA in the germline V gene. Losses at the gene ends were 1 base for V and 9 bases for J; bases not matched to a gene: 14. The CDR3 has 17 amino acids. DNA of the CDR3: TGCAGCGTTGAAGTGGGACTAGCGGGCTCGGGAGGGATCACGCAGTATTTT. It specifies CSVEVGLAGSGGITQYF.

CDR3 bases: TGTGCCAGTAGTAAGGGACTAGCGGGAGACGATGAGCAGTTCTTC. Protein: CASSKGLAGDDEQFF. The chain carries TRBV19 and TRBJ2-1, with TRBD2 matching over 14 bases. V trimming: 4 bases; J trimming: 8 bases; junction bases outside the gene matches: 4. The CDR3 runs 15 residues. CDR1 is LNHDA and CDR2 is SQIVND in the germline V gene (reference sequence).

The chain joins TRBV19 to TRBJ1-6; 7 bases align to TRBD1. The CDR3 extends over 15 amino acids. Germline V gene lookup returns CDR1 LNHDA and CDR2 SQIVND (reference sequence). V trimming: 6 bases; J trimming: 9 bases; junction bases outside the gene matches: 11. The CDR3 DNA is TGTGCCAGTAGCCAAAACAGGGGTCGTACTTCACCCCTCCACTTT. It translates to CASSQNRGRTSPLHF.

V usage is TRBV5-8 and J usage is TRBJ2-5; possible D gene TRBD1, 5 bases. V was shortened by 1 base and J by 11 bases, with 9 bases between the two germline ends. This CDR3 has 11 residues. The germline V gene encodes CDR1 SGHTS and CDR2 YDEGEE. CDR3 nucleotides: TGTGCCAGCAGCTTGTCGACAGATCAGTACTTC. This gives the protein CASSLSTDQYF.

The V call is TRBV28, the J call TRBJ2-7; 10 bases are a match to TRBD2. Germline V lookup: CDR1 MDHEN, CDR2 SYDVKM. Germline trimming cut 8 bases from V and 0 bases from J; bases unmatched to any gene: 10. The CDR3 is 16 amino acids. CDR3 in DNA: TGTGCCAGCCCACCGACAGCGGGGGGGTCCTCCTACGAGCAGTACTTC. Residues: CASPPTAGGSSYEQYF.

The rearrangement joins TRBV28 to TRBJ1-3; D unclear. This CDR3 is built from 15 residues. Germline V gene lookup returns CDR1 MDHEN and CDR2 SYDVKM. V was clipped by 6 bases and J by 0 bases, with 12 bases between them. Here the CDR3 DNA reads TGTGCCAGCAGCCCCCCGGGTGTCTCTGGAAACACCATATATTTT. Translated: CASSPPGVSGNTIYF.

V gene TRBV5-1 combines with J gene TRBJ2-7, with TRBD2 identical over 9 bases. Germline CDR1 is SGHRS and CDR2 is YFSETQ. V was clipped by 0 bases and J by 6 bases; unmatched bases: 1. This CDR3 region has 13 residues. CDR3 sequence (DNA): TGCGCCAGCAGCTTGGGGCGGGGGGGCGAGCAGTACTTC. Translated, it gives CASSLGRGGEQYF.